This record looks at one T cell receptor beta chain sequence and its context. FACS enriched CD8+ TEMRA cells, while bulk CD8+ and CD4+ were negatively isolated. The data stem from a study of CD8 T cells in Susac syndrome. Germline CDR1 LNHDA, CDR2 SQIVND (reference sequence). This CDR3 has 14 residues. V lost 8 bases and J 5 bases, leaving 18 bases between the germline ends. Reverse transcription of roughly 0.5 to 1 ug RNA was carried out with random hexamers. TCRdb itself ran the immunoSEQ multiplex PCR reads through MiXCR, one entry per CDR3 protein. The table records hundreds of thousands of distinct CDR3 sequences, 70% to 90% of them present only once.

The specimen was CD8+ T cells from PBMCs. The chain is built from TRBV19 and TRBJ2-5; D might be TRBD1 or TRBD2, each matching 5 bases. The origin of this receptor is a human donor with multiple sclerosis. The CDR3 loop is CASGYGTQGETQYF. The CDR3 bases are TGTGCCAGTGGGTACGGGACCCAAGGGGAGACCCAGTACTTC.